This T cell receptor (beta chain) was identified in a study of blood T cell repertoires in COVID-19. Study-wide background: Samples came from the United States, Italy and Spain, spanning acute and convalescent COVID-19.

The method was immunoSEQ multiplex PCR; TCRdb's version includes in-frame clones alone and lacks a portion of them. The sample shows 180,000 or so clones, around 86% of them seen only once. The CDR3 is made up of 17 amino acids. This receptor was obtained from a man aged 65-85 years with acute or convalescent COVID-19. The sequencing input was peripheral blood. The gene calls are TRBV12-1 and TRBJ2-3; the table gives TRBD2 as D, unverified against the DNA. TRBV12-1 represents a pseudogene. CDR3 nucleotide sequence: TGTGCCAGCAGCTTTTCAAGTTCGGCGGGGACCACAGATACGCAGTATTTT. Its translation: CASSFSSSAGTTDTQYF.